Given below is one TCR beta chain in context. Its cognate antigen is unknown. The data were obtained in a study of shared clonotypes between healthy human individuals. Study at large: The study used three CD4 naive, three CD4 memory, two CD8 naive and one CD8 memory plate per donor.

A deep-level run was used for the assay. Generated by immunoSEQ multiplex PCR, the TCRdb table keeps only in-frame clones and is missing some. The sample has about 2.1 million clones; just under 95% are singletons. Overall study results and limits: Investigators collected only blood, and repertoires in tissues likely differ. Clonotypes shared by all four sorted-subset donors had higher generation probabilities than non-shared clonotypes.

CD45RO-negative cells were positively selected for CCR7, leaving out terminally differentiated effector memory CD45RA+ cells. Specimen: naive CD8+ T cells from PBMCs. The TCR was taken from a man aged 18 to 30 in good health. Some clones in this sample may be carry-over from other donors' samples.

CDR3 in DNA: TGTGCCAGCAGTTTAGGGTGGCGGGAGGGCTTCGAGACCCAGTACTTC. It is translated as CASSLGWREGFETQYF. This rearrangement joins TRBV28 to TRBJ2-5, with 9 bases fitting TRBD2. V lost 2 bases to trimming and J lost 5 bases; unmatched junction nucleotides: 9. CDR3 size: 16 residues. From germline, CDR1 is MDHEN and CDR2 SYDVKM.